These 30 T cell receptor beta chains originate from one sample sequenced in a study of beta chain features in type 1 diabetes. General observations from the study: Moderate but significant shortening of TCRB CDR3s was recorded in all four CD4+ subsets from Type 1 diabetes patients.

Which antigens these TCRs recognize remains unknown. Reverse transcription of all isolated RNA meant that expressed TCRB transcripts were sequenced. Sequencing used immunoSEQ multiplex PCR; TCRdb keeps in-frame clones, though not all of them. The sample lists some 52,000 clones; under 55% were seen once. Sequenced input: Tregs from blood. All receptors come from a man under 40 with type 1 diabetes.

This sequence joins TRBV7-2 and TRBJ2-3, with TRBD2 identical over 12 bases. Unmatched junction bases numbered 4, after V lost 2 bases and J lost 4 bases. This CDR3 region has 16 residues. The germline V gene encodes CDR1 SGHTA and CDR2 FQGNSA. CDR3 in DNA: TGTGCCAGCAGCTTAAAAACTAGCGGGAGGCCAGATACGCAGTATTTT. It encodes CASSLKTSGRPDTQYF.

This clone was seen only a few times. This chain connects TRBV6-6 to TRBJ2-7, with a possible D match to TRBD1 (6 bases). Trimming stripped 4 bases from V and 4 bases from J, with 8 bases between. The length of the CDR3 is 12 residues. Germline loops: CDR1 MNHNY, CDR2 SVGAGI (reference sequence). CDR3 bases: TGTGCCAGCAGTTCCAGGGGTTACGAGCAGTACTTC. Protein: CASSSRGYEQYF.

The chain joins TRBV5-1 to TRBJ2-7; 10 bases match TRBD2. With 0 bases clipped from V and 4 bases from J, the junction kept 4 bases outside the gene matches. Germline CDR1 and CDR2: SGHRS and YFSETQ. This CDR3 has 15 residues. CDR3 loop: CASSLAPSGSYEQYF. CDR3 nucleotide sequence: TGCGCCAGCAGCTTGGCCCCTAGCGGGAGTTACGAGCAGTACTTC. The full variable domain, in which reference TRBV5-1 and TRBJ2-7 provide the parts outside the CDR3, is KAGVTQTPRYLIKTRGQQVTLSCSPISGHRSVSWYQQTPGQGLQFLFEYFSETQRNKGNFPGRFSGRQFSNSRSEMNVSTLELGDSALYLCASSLAPSGSYEQYFGPGTRLTVT.

The rearrangement joins TRBV15 to TRBJ2-1; D not resolved. The CDR3 loop spans 16 amino acids. Germline CDR1 and CDR2: LNHNV and YYDKDF (reference sequence). V gave up 0 bases and J gave up 0 bases, with 9 bases separating them. The CDR3 loop reads CATSRDEPSSYNEQFF. As DNA, the CDR3 is TGTGCCACCAGCAGAGATGAGCCGAGCTCCTACAATGAGCAGTTCTTC.

The chain recombines TRBV18 with TRBJ2-1, with 10 bases matching TRBD2. The CDR3 spans 15 residues. CDR1 is KGHSH and CDR2 is LQKENI in the germline V gene. After removal of 5 bases from V and 5 bases from J, the junction contained 6 bases not matched to a gene. The CDR3 DNA reads TGTGCCAGCTCAGCGGGACTAGCGATGAACAATGAGCAGTTCTTC. Its translation is CASSAGLAMNNEQFF.

This clone was detected only a few times. The rearrangement joins TRBV29-1 to TRBJ2-1; D is unresolved. Per the germline V gene, CDR1 is SQVTM and CDR2 is ANQGSEA. V was cut by 5 bases and J by 6 bases, with 5 bases left in between. CDR3 length equals 10 residues. The CDR3 DNA reads as TGCAGCGTTCGCGGCAATGAGCAGTTCTTC. Amino acids: CSVRGNEQFF.

V and J are TRBV6-5 and TRBJ2-3; no clear D gene. CDR3 size: 11 residues. The V gene's germline CDR1 is MNHEY and CDR2 SVGAGI. V lost 4 bases to trimming and J lost 6 bases, with 5 bases between them. The CDR3 is CASSFRDTQYF. CDR3 nucleotides: TGTGCCAGCAGTTTCAGGGATACGCAGTATTTT.

The V gene is TRBV7-9, the J gene TRBJ2-7; perhaps TRBD2 as D (5 bases). Trimming stripped 0 bases from V and 6 bases from J, with 9 bases between. Germline assignment: CDR1 SEHNR and CDR2 FQNEAQ (reference sequence). The CDR3 contains 13 residues. CDR3 region: CASSLARRGEQYF. The CDR3 DNA is TGTGCCAGCAGCTTAGCAAGACGGGGCGAGCAGTACTTC.

This clone appeared a few times. In DNA form, the CDR3 reads TGTGCCAGCAGAAGGGGGTGGGGCAATCAGCCCCAGCATTTT. It is translated as CASRRGWGNQPQHF. V and J are TRBV27 and TRBJ1-5, with a weak D call TRBD1 (6 bases). The V and J ends lost 6 bases and 2 bases respectively, with 11 bases between them. Germline CDR1 and CDR2: MNHEY and SMNVEV (reference sequence). The CDR3 consists of 14 residues.

Only a few counts were recorded for this clone. The chain couples TRBV27 to TRBJ2-6; 9 nucleotides agree with TRBD1. The CDR3 runs to 17 residues. Unmatched junction bases numbered 11, after V lost 5 bases and J lost 6 bases. The germline CDR1 and CDR2 sequences are MNHEY and SMNVEV (reference sequence). The CDR3 DNA reads as TGTGCCAGCAGTAGAAAGACAGGGGGGACCTTGGCCAACGTCCTGACTTTC. Translated, it gives CASSRKTGGTLANVLTF. Full variable domain (rest looked up from reference TRBV27 and TRBJ2-6): EAQVTQNPRYLITVTGKKLTVTCSQNMNHEYMSWYRQDPGLGLRQIYYSMNVEVTDKGDVPEGYKVSRKEKRNFPLILESPSPNQTSLYFCASSRKTGGTLANVLTFGAGSRLTVL.

The genes are TRBV5-1 and TRBJ2-3, with a possible D match to TRBD1 (6 bases). Germline loops: CDR1 SGHRS, CDR2 YFSETQ. V was pared by 4 bases and J by 2 bases, with 11 bases between. The CDR3 totals 14 residues. The CDR3: CASSSRDTTDTQYF. Written as DNA, the CDR3 is TGCGCCAGCAGCAGCCGGGACACCACAGATACGCAGTATTTT.

The chain joins TRBV28 to TRBJ1-2; D is undetermined. Per germline, CDR1 MDHEN and CDR2 SYDVKM. Between the trimmed V and J ends, which lost 5 bases and 4 bases, there was a span of 11 bases. This CDR3 is 13 amino acids long. The CDR3 loop is CASSPIESYGYTF. The CDR3 DNA is TGTGCCAGCAGTCCGATCGAGAGCTATGGCTACACCTTC.

The rearrangement links TRBV27 to TRBJ2-1; 12 bases line up with TRBD2. V lost 6 bases to trimming and J lost 6 bases; unmatched junction nucleotides: 6. Germline CDR1 MNHEY, CDR2 SMNVEV (reference sequence). The CDR3 is 15 amino acids. The CDR3 coding sequence is TGTGCCAGCAGCCCACGGGGACTAGCGGGCAATGAGCAGTTCTTC. It specifies CASSPRGLAGNEQFF.

The chain combines TRBV18 with TRBJ2-1, with 8 nucleotides matching TRBD2. The CDR3 runs 14 residues. CDR1 KGHSH and CDR2 LQKENI come from the germline V gene. Losses at the gene ends were 6 bases for V and 5 bases for J; bases not matched to a gene: 6. CDR3 protein: CASSPRTSNNEQFF. CDR3 nucleotides: TGTGCCAGCTCTCCCCGGACTAGCAACAATGAGCAGTTCTTC.

The chain couples TRBV5-1 to TRBJ2-3; D gene ambiguous. In germline, CDR1 is SGHRS, CDR2 YFSETQ. V was clipped by 0 bases and J by 6 bases, with 5 bases between them. CDR3 length: 12 residues. In DNA form, the CDR3 reads TGCGCCAGCAGCTTGGGACTTGATACGCAGTATTTT. It yields the protein CASSLGLDTQYF.

This chain joins TRBV7-3 and TRBJ2-2; 8 bases are shared with TRBD1. CDR1 SGHTA and CDR2 FQGTGA come from the germline V gene. This CDR3 comprises 17 residues. Losses at the gene ends were 2 bases for V and 3 bases for J; bases not matched to a gene: 8. The CDR3 DNA follows: TGTGCCAGCAGCTTATTGCCGACAGGGGCCGACACCGGGGAGCTGTTTTTT. It specifies CASSLLPTGADTGELFF.

Only a few counts were recorded for this clone. The chain carries TRBV19 and TRBJ1-5, with TRBD1 matching over 9 bases. CDR1 LNHDA and CDR2 SQIVND come from the germline V gene (reference sequence). The CDR3 has 16 amino acids. Losses at the gene ends were 5 bases for V and 1 base for J; bases not matched to a gene: 6. The CDR3 DNA sequence: TGTGCCAGTAGTCTCCGGACAGGGGAGAGCAATCAGCCCCAGCATTTT. Its protein is CASSLRTGESNQPQHF.

This clone showed up just a few times. The V and J genes are TRBV9 and TRBJ2-2; weak D call: TRBD2 (5 bases). V was pared by 0 bases and J by 4 bases, with 7 bases between. Germline CDR1 is SGDLS and CDR2 is YYNGEE. The CDR3 is 14 residues long. CDR3 loop: CASSVERATGELFF. CDR3 DNA sequence: TGTGCCAGCAGCGTAGAGAGGGCCACCGGGGAGCTGTTTTTT.

The table lists this clone with a few counts. V is TRBV7-9 and J is TRBJ2-2; TRBD2 matches at 10 bases. The trim removed 2 bases at V and 0 bases at J, leaving 0 bases unmatched. CDR1 and CDR2 from the germline V gene are SEHNR and FQNEAQ (reference sequence). The CDR3 length is 16 residues. The CDR3 nucleotides are TGTGCCAGCAGCTTACTAGCGGGAGCGAACACCGGGGAGCTGTTTTTT. This sequence encodes CASSLLAGANTGELFF.

The J gene is TRBJ2-1, the V gene TRBV5-4; 10 bases map to TRBD1. The CDR3 contains 17 residues. J lost 4 bases, V lost 4 bases, and 11 bases had no gene match. Germline-derived CDR1 and CDR2 are SGHNT and YYREEE (reference sequence). CDR3 amino acids: CASSHVGQGSSYNEQFF. DNA for the CDR3: TGTGCCAGCAGCCACGTGGGACAGGGGTCTTCTTACAATGAGCAGTTCTTC.

This clone was seen more than once but under ten times. CDR3 in DNA: TGTGCCAGCAGCTTAGGGGGGAGGCAATACGAGCAGTACTTC. Translated: CASSLGGRQYEQYF. This chain joins TRBV7-9 and TRBJ2-7, with D perhaps matching TRBD2 (6 bases). This CDR3 is 14 amino acids long. V lost 1 base and J lost 4, with 11 bases in between. The germline V gene has CDR1 SEHNR and CDR2 FQNEAQ (reference sequence).

In this sample, this clone is medium-sized. This CDR3 reads CASSLAGQYDLTF. CDR3 bases: TGTGCCAGCAGCTTAGCGGGCCAATACGACCTGACTTTC. J is TRBJ2-6 and V is TRBV7-2, with D unresolved. CDR3 size: 13 residues. Germline V gene sequence: CDR1 SGHTA, CDR2 FQGNSA. V lost 0 bases and J lost 15, with 12 bases in between.

This clone was counted a few times. The genes are TRBV6-5 and TRBJ2-7; the D gene is possibly TRBD1 (5 bases). Germline lookup yields CDR1 MNHEY and CDR2 SVGAGI. This CDR3 contains 13 residues. The V gene lost 2 bases and the J gene lost 3 bases, with 8 bases spanning the gap. This chain's CDR3 is CASSYGAYYEQYF. DNA for the CDR3: TGTGCCAGCAGTTACGGGGCGTACTACGAGCAGTACTTC.

The J gene is TRBJ1-3, the V gene TRBV18; 7 nucleotides align to TRBD1. V lost 3 bases, J lost 0 bases, and 5 bases stayed unmatched. This CDR3 region has 16 residues. Per germline, CDR1 KGHSH and CDR2 LQKENI. The CDR3 nucleotides are TGTGCCAGCTCACCCTGGGACAGCAACTCTGGAAACACCATATATTTT. Amino acid sequence: CASSPWDSNSGNTIYF.

This clone was counted only a few times. CDR3 amino acids: CASSLSTSANTGELFF. The CDR3 bases are TGTGCCAGCAGCTTGTCTACTAGCGCGAACACCGGGGAGCTGTTTTTT. The rearrangement joins TRBV5-4 to TRBJ2-2; TRBD2 matches 7 bases. Germline V gene lookup returns CDR1 SGHNT and CDR2 YYREEE (reference sequence). V was clipped by 1 base and J by 0 bases; unmatched bases: 3. This CDR3 comprises 16 residues.

This clone appeared a few times. The V gene is TRBV5-4, the J gene TRBJ1-2, with D tentatively TRBD1 (5 bases). Trimming shortened V by 2 bases and J by 0 bases, and 17 bases separated the two germline ends. The germline CDR1 and CDR2 sequences are SGHNT and YYREEE (reference sequence). This CDR3 is 17 amino acids long. The CDR3 protein is CASSFRPMDTSNYGYTF. The CDR3 coding sequence is TGTGCCAGCAGCTTTCGACCTATGGACACCTCTAACTATGGCTACACCTTC.

The genes are TRBV19 and TRBJ1-1; possibly TRBD1 for D (6 bases). Trimming took 7 bases from V and 2 from J, leaving 17 bases between them. The CDR3 spans 15 residues. In germline, CDR1 is LNHDA, CDR2 SQIVND (reference sequence). CDR3 bases: TGTGCCAGTACCCTAGGGGGGGCAGTCAACACTGAAGCTTTCTTT. This codes for CASTLGGAVNTEAFF.

This chain joins TRBV7-3 and TRBJ2-3; weak D call: TRBD1 (6 bases). The CDR3 runs 14 residues. Germline CDR1 is SGHTA and CDR2 is FQGTGA. Between the trimmed V and J ends, which lost 4 bases and 1 base, there was a span of 9 bases. CDR3 in DNA: TGTGCCAGCAGCTATAACAGGGGCACAGATACGCAGTATTTT. This sequence encodes CASSYNRGTDTQYF.

The rearrangement uses TRBV5-1 and TRBJ1-1; 7 bases are a match to TRBD1. Germline V gene data show CDR1 as SGHRS and CDR2 as YFSETQ. The CDR3 spans 15 residues. V lost 5 bases to trimming and J lost 1 base; unmatched junction nucleotides: 8. The CDR3 coding sequence is TGCGCCAGCAGTTCCTCGGACAGGAGGAACACTGAAGCTTTCTTT. Its protein is CASSSSDRRNTEAFF.

This clone was detected only once. The chain links TRBV19 to TRBJ1-2; 9 positions agree with TRBD1. The junction had 9 bases not matched to a gene; V was cut back by 6 bases and J by 4 bases. The CDR3 length is 15 residues. Germline CDR1 reads LNHDA; CDR2 reads SQIVND (reference sequence). The CDR3 DNA follows: TGTGCCAGTAGCGCGGGACAGGGCTACGGCTATGGCTACACCTTC. It encodes CASSAGQGYGYGYTF.